This TCR beta chain was found in a study of blood T cell repertoires in COVID-19 (dated by TCRdb to the early 2020s). Background on the whole study: The collaborator samples originated in the United States, Italy and Spain and spanned the acute and convalescent phases of COVID-19. HLA class I and class II types, where available, came from metadata supplied by the sample provider rather than from assay-based typing. Samples came from the ongoing ImmuneRACE study (first 160 participants) plus 1,254 subjects from 6 global collaborators. The prospective study material was composed of cDNA or gDNA derived from T cells, B-cell-depleted T cells, or PBMCs. The repertoires were made available in a free public database intended to serve as a resource for research on the immune response to SARS-CoV-2. Deeply sampled blood TCRbeta repertoires from subjects exposed to, actively infected with, or recovered from COVID-19 were included in the dataset. Nearly every sample came with metadata listing a de-identified subject ID, COVID-19 status, age in years and sex.

TCRbeta CDR3 regions were amplified from genomic DNA by means of the immunoSEQ Assay, a bias-controlled multiplex PCR. Turning to the authors' computational methods: The number of nucleated cells in each sample was estimated from the amplification of reference gene primers within the assay. To quantify the absolute abundance of each unique TCRbeta CDR3 rearrangement, sequence reads were collapsed and filtered. Productive Simpson clonality was computed per sample as the square root of Simpson's diversity index over productive rearrangements. Imported from immuneACCESS, the table was reduced by TCRdb to in-frame sequences with V and J called. These copies leave out some clones; in studies compared against another copy, an unresolved V gene accounts for under half, and the cause of the remainder is not known. V and J calls and clone size are given by that table; D and trimming were obtained from the DNA. Present in this sample are roughly 58,000 clones, around 65% of which were seen just once. The ten largest clones add up to approximately 50% of the sample.

The paper's findings and limits, for the study overall: The quantity of clinical and demographic metadata differed by source and by participant and was supplied without curation.

CDR1 and CDR2, per the germline V gene (reference sequence), are SGHNT and YYREEE. Deletion took 9 bases off V and 3 bases off J, with a span of 15 bases between the germline ends. Taken from cysteine to phenylalanine, the CDR3 has 13 residues. Just the 39-base CDR3 DNA is kept, in frame starting at base 1. In the prospective study, participants were about 18 to 100 years old, resided in 20 to 30 geographic areas of the United States, and were enrolled through a virtual design. To assign participants to cohorts, the prospective study relied on clinical history that participants themselves reported in a screening survey and a study questionnaire. Exposed participants had been in contact with someone with a PCR-confirmed or clinician-diagnosed COVID-19 case within 2 weeks of study entry. In the prospective study, whole blood, serum and a nasopharyngeal or oropharyngeal swab were collected from each participant by mobile phlebotomists. Additional blood draws and questionnaires over an approximately 2-month period could optionally be provided by prospective study participants. Before DNA extraction, prospective study blood samples were shipped either frozen or at room temperature.

In the case of this clone: The antigen this receptor binds is unknown. No qualities accompany the bases; no much larger clone lies one base away.

This receptor was identified in a woman aged 55-75 years who had been exposed to COVID-19. Sequencing input: PBMCs or T cells enriched from blood (not recorded which). The chain joins TRBV5-4 to TRBJ1-2, with the D gene not confidently named. The DNA sequence is TGTGCCACCGGGGAACCGTTGGACTATGGCTACACCTTC. Its translation is CATGEPLDYGYTF.